These 19 T cell receptor beta chains were sequenced from one sample in a study of CD8+ T cells in alopecia areata. Sequencing used cDNA as its template, made by extracting RNA and reverse transcribing it. Generated by immunoSEQ multiplex PCR, the TCRdb table keeps only in-frame clones and is missing some. Here the sample spans around 19,000 clones, 60% to 70% being singletons. CD4+ cells of 4 or 5 patients were subjected to sorting into CD25+CD127- cells. Material for sequencing was CD4+ Tregs sorted from blood. The receptors stem from a human donor with alopecia areata.

This clone has only a few counts. V is TRBV7-2 and J is TRBJ1-3; 7 bases agree with TRBD1. Germline lookup yields CDR1 SGHTA and CDR2 FQGNSA. CDR3 length: 16 amino acids. V lost 5 bases, J lost 4 bases, and 11 bases stayed unmatched. The CDR3 region is CASSLVTGRGGNTIYF. As DNA, the CDR3 is TGTGCCAGCAGCCTAGTGACAGGGCGAGGCGGAAACACCATATATTTT.

This clone has a single count. The chain uses TRBV27 and TRBJ1-1; TRBD1 matches at 7 bases. The CDR3 has 15 amino acids. Unmatched junction bases numbered 10, after V lost 5 bases and J lost 4 bases. Germline V CDR1 and CDR2: MNHEY, SMNVEV (reference sequence). The CDR3, as DNA: TGTGCCAGCAGTCGCCAGGGGGGAGGAGGCACTGAAGCTTTCTTT. Translation gives CASSRQGGGGTEAFF.

This clone was detected only once. The chain is built from TRBV7-9 and TRBJ2-3; 11 bases fit TRBD2. Germline V gives CDR1 SEHNR, CDR2 FQNEAQ (reference sequence). The V segment lost 4 bases and the J segment 6 bases; nucleotides outside the gene matches: 9. The CDR3 totals 16 residues. The CDR3 reads CASSWGTSGHGDTQYF. The CDR3 DNA reads TGTGCCAGCAGCTGGGGGACTAGCGGCCACGGGGATACGCAGTATTTT. The full variable domain, in which reference TRBV7-9 and TRBJ2-3 provide the parts outside the CDR3, is DTGVSQNPRHKITKRGQNVTFRCDPISEHNRLYWYRQTLGQGPEFLTYFQNEAQLEKSRLLSDRFSAERPKGSFSTLEIQRTEQGDSAMYLCASSWGTSGHGDTQYFGPGTRLTVL.

The chain joins TRBV7-9 to TRBJ2-7; no reliable D call. Germline CDR1 SEHNR, CDR2 FQNEAQ (reference sequence). The CDR3 contains 14 residues. Trimming took off 5 bases at V and 3 bases at J, with 14 bases between the two ends. CDR3 nucleotides: TGTGCCAGCAGCAGCCGGCCGAACAACTACGAGCAGTACTTC. As protein: CASSSRPNNYEQYF.

This clone ranks as medium-sized. The V gene is TRBV6-5, the J gene TRBJ2-6; D is uncertain. Trimming left V 5 bases short and J 2 bases short, with 10 bases between. The CDR3 covers 15 residues. The germline gives CDR1 MNHEY, CDR2 SVGAGI. The chain's CDR3 is CASSVRRTGANVLTF. The CDR3 DNA is TGTGCCAGCAGTGTCAGAAGGACTGGGGCCAACGTCCTGACTTTC.

This clone was found a few times. The chain carries TRBV28 and TRBJ2-7; 8 bases agree with TRBD2. The V gene end was trimmed by 1 base and the J gene end by 7 bases; junction bases not matched to a gene: 6. CDR1 and CDR2 (germline): MDHEN, SYDVKM. The CDR3 totals 14 residues. The CDR3 DNA follows: TGTGCCAGCAGTTTATCCGGGGGGGGCAGGGAGCAGTACTTC. Translating it yields CASSLSGGGREQYF.

The rearrangement links TRBV28 to TRBJ1-5; D unclear. CDR3 length: 12 amino acids. Germline V gives CDR1 MDHEN, CDR2 SYDVKM. V lost 6 bases to trimming and J lost 3 bases, with 6 bases between them. This CDR3 reads CASRSPNQPQHF. CDR3 DNA sequence: TGTGCCAGCAGGAGTCCCAATCAGCCCCAGCATTTT.

This clone is termed medium-sized. The chain employs TRBV28 and TRBJ2-7; 8 bases line up with TRBD1. Germline V gives CDR1 MDHEN, CDR2 SYDVKM. The CDR3 sequence is 13 residues long. V lost 9 bases and J lost 0; bases outside the gene matches: 4. The CDR3 sequence is CASRQGNSYEQYF. The CDR3 coding sequence is TGTGCCAGTCGACAGGGGAACTCCTACGAGCAGTACTTC.

The chain is built from TRBV6-5 and TRBJ1-1; 9 bases align to TRBD1. The germline V gene encodes CDR1 MNHEY and CDR2 SVGAGI. The CDR3 runs to 12 residues. V lost 5 bases, J lost 9 bases, and 4 bases stayed unmatched. The DNA of the CDR3 is TGTGCCAGCAGTCGACAGGGGGTCAAAGCTTTCTTT. Encoded protein: CASSRQGVKAFF.

The chain has TRBV7-2 and TRBJ1-5; D perhaps matches TRBD1 (6 bases). With 2 bases removed from V and 1 base from J, the gap between germline ends came to 9 bases. Germline V gene sequence: CDR1 SGHTA, CDR2 FQGNSA. CDR3 size: 15 residues. Here the CDR3 reads CASSLQGNSNQPQHF. The CDR3 nucleotides read TGTGCCAGCAGCTTACAGGGGAACAGCAATCAGCCCCAGCATTTT. Full variable domain (outside the CDR3, taken from reference TRBV7-2 and TRBJ1-5): GAGVSQSPSNKVTEKGKDVELRCDPISGHTALYWYRQSLGQGLEFLIYFQGNSAPDKSGLPSDRFSAERTGGSVSTLTIQRTQQEDSAVYLCASSLQGNSNQPQHFGDGTRLSIL.

The gene calls are TRBV18 and TRBJ1-1; 7 bases fit TRBD1. The J segment lost 1 base and the V segment lost 6 bases, leaving 2 bases of the junction unmatched. CDR1 and CDR2 (germline): KGHSH, LQKENI. CDR3 length: 13 residues. CDR3 DNA sequence: TGTGCCAGCTCGAGACAGGGGAACACTGAAGCTTTCTTT. It encodes CASSRQGNTEAFF.

V usage is TRBV28 and J usage is TRBJ1-2; D uncertain. Germline CDR1 and CDR2: MDHEN and SYDVKM. Trimming pared 8 bases from V and 4 bases from J, leaving 20 bases between. This CDR3 is built from 15 residues. The CDR3 reads CASRSPGSSPYGYTF. The CDR3 DNA is TGTGCCAGCCGTAGCCCGGGCAGTTCACCCTATGGCTACACCTTC.

The CDR3 sequence is CASSLGAGGIGQPQHF. Here the CDR3 DNA reads TGTGCCAGCAGCTTGGGCGCAGGGGGTATTGGTCAGCCCCAGCATTTT. The gene calls are TRBV5-6 and TRBJ1-5, with 7 bases matching TRBD1. Germline V gives CDR1 SGHDT, CDR2 YYEEEE. The CDR3 runs 16 residues. After removal of 0 bases from V and 6 bases from J, the junction contained 9 bases not matched to a gene.

The chain uses TRBV19 and TRBJ2-5; TRBD1 aligns across 7 bases. V was pared by 3 bases and J by 3 bases, with 1 base of the junction left unmatched. Germline assignment: CDR1 LNHDA and CDR2 SQIVND (reference sequence). CDR3 size: 13 residues. The CDR3 spells CASSIQGEETQYF. CDR3 sequence (DNA): TGTGCCAGTAGTATCCAGGGGGAAGAGACCCAGTACTTC.

Worth noting for this clone: Other DNA sequences in the same sample also yield this CDR3. The gene calls are TRBV5-1 and TRBJ2-3, with a weak D call TRBD1 (6 bases). CDR1 and CDR2 from the germline V gene are SGHRS and YFSETQ. This CDR3 has 13 residues. Trimming took 4 bases from V and 6 from J, leaving 12 bases between them. The CDR3 loop is CASSTGQSDTQYF. Here the CDR3 DNA reads TGCGCCAGCAGCACAGGACAGTCGGATACGCAGTATTTT.

This clone is judged medium-sized. This chain links TRBV18 with TRBJ1-1; D possibly corresponds to TRBD1 (6 bases). This CDR3 spans 15 amino acids. Trimming took off 2 bases at V and 5 bases at J, with 15 bases between the two ends. Germline V gives CDR1 KGHSH, CDR2 LQKENI. The CDR3 nucleotides read TGTGCCAGCTCACCATCCCCGTCAGGGGCGACTGAAGCTTTCTTT. Its protein product is CASSPSPSGATEAFF.

This CDR3 is CASQGLADTDTQYF. CDR3 nucleotide sequence: TGTGCCAGCCAGGGACTAGCGGACACAGATACGCAGTATTTT. V gene TRBV5-6 combines with J gene TRBJ2-3; 11 bases map to TRBD2. V shed 7 bases and J 2 bases; nucleotides not matched to a gene: 3. This CDR3 region has 14 residues. Germline loops: CDR1 SGHDT, CDR2 YYEEEE.

The chain has TRBV10-3 and TRBJ2-5; D is unclear. Trimming took off 0 bases at V and 5 bases at J, with 13 bases between the two ends. The CDR3 length is 15 residues. Germline CDR1 ENHRY, CDR2 SYGVKD. CDR3 loop: CAISESLGFVETQYF. Written as DNA, the CDR3 is TGTGCCATCAGTGAGTCGTTGGGTTTCGTGGAGACCCAGTACTTC.

This chain joins TRBV28 and TRBJ2-7; TRBD2 agrees at 10 bases. Germline CDR1 reads MDHEN; CDR2 reads SYDVKM. V dropped 3 bases and J dropped 4; count of bases not matched to a gene: 15. This CDR3 spans 18 amino acids. CDR3 DNA: TGTGCCAGCAGTTTCTCCCGCCTCTCTAGCGGGAGTTGGTACGAGCAGTACTTC. This translates into CASSFSRLSSGSWYEQYF.